Sequencing of this T cell receptor beta chain was carried out in a study of T-cell reconstitution after alpha-beta-depleted transplantation in children. Study-wide results and limits: Reports say that about two months after transplant, the alpha-beta T cells came out of several hundred graft clones that had expanded. Some patients' high day-60 TCRbeta diversity was traced to surviving recipient T cells and thymic progenitors. T-cell counts and diversity at one year post-transplant came mainly from newly produced T cells.

Preparing the TCRbeta library involved the use of unique molecular identifiers. In TCRdb, the PCR reads were re-called with MiXCR into one record per CDR3 protein. The table lists under 300,000 distinct CDR3 sequences, around 10% of them singletons. The germline V gene has CDR1 MNHEY and CDR2 SMNVEV (reference sequence). There are 15 residues in the CDR3. V shed 1 base and J shed 9 bases, with 15 bases lying between them. Many counts were recorded for this clonotype. Its antigen is currently unknown. This chain links TRBV27 with TRBJ2-2, with D perhaps matching TRBD2 (5 bases). The receptor was isolated from a male patient between 2 and 10 years old who had a stem cell transplant for chronic granulomatous disease, so the T cells may come from the graft donor. The material sequenced was peripheral blood, taken 180 days after TCRalphabeta/CD19-depleted stem cell transplant. CDR3 DNA sequence: TGTGCCAGCAGTTTATTTTCCTTGCGGAGGTGGGAGCTGTTTTTT. It encodes CASSLFSLRRWELFF.